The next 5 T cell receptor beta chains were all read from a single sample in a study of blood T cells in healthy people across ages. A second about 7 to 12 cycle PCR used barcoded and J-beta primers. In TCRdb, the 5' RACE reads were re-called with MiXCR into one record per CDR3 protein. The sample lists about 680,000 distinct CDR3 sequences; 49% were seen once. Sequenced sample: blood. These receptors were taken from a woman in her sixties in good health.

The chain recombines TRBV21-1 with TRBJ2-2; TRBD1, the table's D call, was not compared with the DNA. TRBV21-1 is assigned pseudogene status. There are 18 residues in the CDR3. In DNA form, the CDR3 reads TGTGCCAGCAGTTTCACCGCTCGGGACAGGGAAGCTACCGGGGAGCTGTTTTTT. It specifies CASSFTARDREATGELFF.

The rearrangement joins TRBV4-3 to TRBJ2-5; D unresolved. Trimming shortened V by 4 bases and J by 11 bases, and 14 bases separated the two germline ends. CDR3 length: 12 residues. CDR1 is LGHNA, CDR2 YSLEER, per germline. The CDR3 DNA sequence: TGCGCCAGCAGCCGACCCCCAAATGAGCAGTACTTC. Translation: CASSRPPNEQYF.

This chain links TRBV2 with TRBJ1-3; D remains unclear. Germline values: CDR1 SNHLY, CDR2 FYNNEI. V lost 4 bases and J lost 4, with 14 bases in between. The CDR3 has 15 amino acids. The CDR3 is CASSGHGSGGNTIYF. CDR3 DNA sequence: TGTGCCAGCAGTGGCCACGGGAGTGGGGGAAACACCATATATTTT.

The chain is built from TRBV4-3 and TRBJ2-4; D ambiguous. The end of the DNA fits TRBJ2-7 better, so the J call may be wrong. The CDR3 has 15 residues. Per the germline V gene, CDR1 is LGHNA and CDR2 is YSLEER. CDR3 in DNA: TGCGCCAGCAGCCAAGTGGTAACCTTAGCCTCCGAGCAGTACTTC. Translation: CASSQVVTLASEQYF.

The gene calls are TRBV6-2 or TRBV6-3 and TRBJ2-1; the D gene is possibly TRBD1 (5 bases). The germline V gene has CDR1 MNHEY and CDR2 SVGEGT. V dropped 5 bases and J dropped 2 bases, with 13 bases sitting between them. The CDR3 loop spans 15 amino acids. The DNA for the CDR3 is TGTGCCAGCAGTAATAGGGGAAGACCCTACAATGAGCAGTTCTTC. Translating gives CASSNRGRPYNEQFF.